This TCR beta chain was retrieved from a study of HIV-infected children after antiretroviral therapy interruption. The sample's treatment: PENTA 11 planned treatment interruption arm or continuous ART arm. Sorting from thawed PBMCs isolated naive CD4+ CD45RA+ CD45RO- T cells. The TCR library was built from RNA with a 3' RACE protocol and unique molecular identifiers. MiXCR, applied by TCRdb to the 3' RACE reads, yields one record per CDR3 protein. The sample shows tens of thousands of distinct CDR3 sequences, 4.3% of them seen only once. This clonotype has ten or more counts. Its target is not known. The germline gives CDR1 SEHNR, CDR2 FQNEAQ (reference sequence). This CDR3 has 15 amino acids. V lost 3 bases, J lost 1 base, and 6 bases stayed unmatched. Study-wide results and limits: Naive CD4+ Gini coefficient rose by interruption end, suggesting clonal expansion. The CD45RA+ naive sort may contain some EMRA or stem memory cells.

The source is a pool of human donors with HIV. The chain is built from TRBV7-9 and TRBJ2-7, with 7 bases fitting TRBD2. The sample was CD45RA+ CD4+ T cells from PBMCs, pooled from several time points, taken from a donor given antiretroviral therapy, either interrupted or continuous. Subset specified: naive CD4+ CD45RA+ CD45RO- T cells. The CDR3 loop is CASSLWEGGSYEQYF. CDR3 nucleotides: TGTGCCAGCAGCTTGTGGGAGGGAGGGTCCTACGAGCAGTACTTC.